The present TCR beta chain was sequenced within a study of cytomegalovirus exposure and HLA in healthy donors. The trim removed 4 bases at V and 3 bases at J, leaving 8 bases unmatched. Germline loops: CDR1 LGHNA, CDR2 YNFKEQ. This CDR3 contains 15 residues. PCR used 60 Vbeta primers and 13 Jbeta primers. Sequenced by immunoSEQ multiplex PCR; TCRdb stores in-frame clones only, minus some. The sample shows some 200,000 clones, roughly 80% of them seen only once. This sequence joins TRBV4-2 and TRBJ1-2; 7 positions agree with TRBD1. Sequences were obtained from PBMCs. This receptor was taken from a woman aged 18 to 35 in good health and CMV-seronegative. This CDR3 reads CASSPRQGRDYGYTF. DNA of the CDR3: TGTGCCAGCAGCCCCAGACAGGGTCGTGACTATGGCTACACCTTC.